This record concerns one T cell receptor (beta chain) sequence. No antigen is known for it. No qualities accompany the bases; no much larger clone lies one base away. The method behind the library was the immunoSEQ multiplex PCR assay. From the authors' description of their analysis: A statistical classification framework was developed to diagnose cytomegalovirus status using the catalog of TCR beta chain sequences. This is the immuneACCESS table as TCRdb keeps it, with only in-frame sequences that have V and J called. A part of the clones is gone; compared with another copy, unresolved V genes explain less than half, and the rest is unexplained. V and J calls and clone size follow that table, whereas D and trimming were derived from the DNA. The sample has about 73,000 clones on record, approximately 94% of them singletons. The ten largest clones capture 3.2% of the sample. The donors were included in the validation cohort of approximately 120 subjects, a group kept apart from the 666-subject first cohort.

CDR1 and CDR2 are drawn from the germline V gene: SGHDT, YYEEEE. V is cut by 4 bases and J by 2 bases, and the space between the germline ends is 13 bases. From the cysteine through the phenylalanine, the CDR3 covers 14 amino acids. Just CDR3 DNA is preserved here, 42 bases in frame from base 1. The data derive from a study of cytomegalovirus exposure and HLA in healthy donors (dated by TCRdb to about 2017). A note on the overall study: According to a later analysis, one platform produced both the roughly 130 validation repertoires and the approximately 670 repertoires of the first cohort. The aim of the study was to test whether cataloging public T cell receptors could identify signatures of past pathogen exposure. Besides the first cohort of around 700 subjects, a separate validation cohort made up of over 95 different subjects was used. To predict cytomegalovirus infection status, the study combined high-throughput TCR immunosequencing, statistical association of individual TCRs with disease status, and machine learning. Study-wide findings and limitations: All 110 or so repertoires were used to score co-occurrence in the validation cohort in a later analysis, because that analysis had no HLA typing for the cohort. While some public TCRs were present in many individuals, most TCR sequences turned up only very rarely across donors. In both the original and validation cohorts, the classifier was reported to diagnose cytomegalovirus status with high specificity and sensitivity. In the study, 150 to 200 TCR beta chains were listed as associated with cytomegalovirus. According to the authors, the approach could potentially be generalized to other disease states and immunological phenotypes. In vitro tests confirmed that a few of the cytomegalovirus-associated TCR beta chains recognize cytomegalovirus antigens. A later analysis found that TCRs clustered in the first cohort also tended to co-occur in the 120 validation repertoires, with 94% of cluster scores above 0.

The receptor chain draws on TRBV5-6 and TRBJ2-7, with TRBD1 as a weak D call on 5 bases. The sample consisted of PBMCs. This sequence originates from a woman aged 18-29 years in good health and CMV-seropositive. CDR3 sequence: CASSTEQVTYEQYF. The DNA reads TGTGCCAGCAGCACTGAACAGGTTACCTACGAGCAGTACTTC.